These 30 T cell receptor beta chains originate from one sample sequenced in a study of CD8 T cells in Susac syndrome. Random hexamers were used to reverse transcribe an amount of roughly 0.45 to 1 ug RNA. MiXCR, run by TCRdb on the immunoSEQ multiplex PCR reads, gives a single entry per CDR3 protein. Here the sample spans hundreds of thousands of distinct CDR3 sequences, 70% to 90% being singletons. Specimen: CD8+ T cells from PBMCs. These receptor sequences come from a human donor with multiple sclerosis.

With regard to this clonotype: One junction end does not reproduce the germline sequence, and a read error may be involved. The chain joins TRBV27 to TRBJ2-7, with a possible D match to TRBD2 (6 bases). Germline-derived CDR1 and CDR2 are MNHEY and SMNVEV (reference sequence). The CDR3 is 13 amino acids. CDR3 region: CASCFGAGLEQYF. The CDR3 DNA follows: TGTGCCAGCTGTTTCGGGGCGGGGCTCGAGCAGTACTTC.

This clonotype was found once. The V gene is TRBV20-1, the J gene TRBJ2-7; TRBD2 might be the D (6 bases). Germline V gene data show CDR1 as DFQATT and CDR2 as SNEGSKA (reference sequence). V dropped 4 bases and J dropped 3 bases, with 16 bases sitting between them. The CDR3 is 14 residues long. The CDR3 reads CSANQAEGFYEQYF. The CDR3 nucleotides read TGCAGTGCTAACCAGGCGGAGGGCTTCTACGAGCAGTACTTC.

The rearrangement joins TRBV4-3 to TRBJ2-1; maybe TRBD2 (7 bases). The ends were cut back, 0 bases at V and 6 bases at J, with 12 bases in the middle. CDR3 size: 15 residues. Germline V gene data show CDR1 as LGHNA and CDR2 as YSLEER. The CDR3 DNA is TGCGCCAGCAGCCAAGATTTAGGGGGGGTCAATGAGCAGTTCTTC. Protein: CASSQDLGGVNEQFF.

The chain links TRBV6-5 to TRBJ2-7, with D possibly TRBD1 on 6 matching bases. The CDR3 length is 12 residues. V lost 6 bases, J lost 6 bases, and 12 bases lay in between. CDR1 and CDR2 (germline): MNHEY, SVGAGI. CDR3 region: CASRLRGGEQYF. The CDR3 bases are TGTGCCAGCAGACTCAGGGGTGGCGAGCAGTACTTC.

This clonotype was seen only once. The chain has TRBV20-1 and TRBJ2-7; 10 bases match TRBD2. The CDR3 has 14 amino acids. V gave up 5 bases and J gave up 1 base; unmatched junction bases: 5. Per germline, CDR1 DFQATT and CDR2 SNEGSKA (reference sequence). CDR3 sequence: CSAELAGLSYEQYF. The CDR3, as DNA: TGCAGTGCTGAACTAGCGGGACTATCCTACGAGCAGTACTTC.

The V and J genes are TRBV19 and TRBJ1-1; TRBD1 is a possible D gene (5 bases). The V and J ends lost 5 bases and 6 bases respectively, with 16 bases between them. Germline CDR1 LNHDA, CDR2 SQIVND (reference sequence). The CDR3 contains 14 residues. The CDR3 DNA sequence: TGTGCCAGTAGTCACCCGGGGCTCTCGGCTGAAGCTTTCTTT. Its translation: CASSHPGLSAEAFF.

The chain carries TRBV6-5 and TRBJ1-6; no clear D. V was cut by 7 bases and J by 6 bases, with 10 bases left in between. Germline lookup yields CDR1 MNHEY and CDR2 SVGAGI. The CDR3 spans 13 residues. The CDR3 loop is CASKNRLNSPLHF. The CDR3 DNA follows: TGTGCCAGCAAAAACAGACTTAATTCACCCCTCCACTTT.

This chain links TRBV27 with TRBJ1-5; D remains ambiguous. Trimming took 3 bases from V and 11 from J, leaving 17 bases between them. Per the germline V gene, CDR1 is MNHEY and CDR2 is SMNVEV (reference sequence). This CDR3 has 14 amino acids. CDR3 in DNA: TGTGCCAGCAGTTTCGGGGTTGAATACGGGACCCAGCATTTT. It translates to CASSFGVEYGTQHF.

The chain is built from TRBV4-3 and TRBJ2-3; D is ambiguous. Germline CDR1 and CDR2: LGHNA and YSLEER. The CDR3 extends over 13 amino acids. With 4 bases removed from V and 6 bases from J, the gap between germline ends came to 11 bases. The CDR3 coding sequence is TGCGCCAGCAGCCGCCCCTTGGGGGATACGCAGTATTTT. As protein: CASSRPLGDTQYF.

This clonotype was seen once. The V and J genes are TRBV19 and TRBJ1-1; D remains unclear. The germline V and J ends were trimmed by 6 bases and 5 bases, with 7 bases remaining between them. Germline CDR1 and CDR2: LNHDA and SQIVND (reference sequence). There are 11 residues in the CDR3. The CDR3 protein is CASSRETEAFF. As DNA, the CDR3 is TGTGCCAGTAGCAGAGAAACTGAAGCTTTCTTT.

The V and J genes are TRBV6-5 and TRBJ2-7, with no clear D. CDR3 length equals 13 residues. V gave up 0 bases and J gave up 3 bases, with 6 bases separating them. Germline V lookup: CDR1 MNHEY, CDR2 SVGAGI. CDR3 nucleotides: TGTGCCAGCAGTTACTCGTCGGACTACGAGCAGTACTTC. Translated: CASSYSSDYEQYF.

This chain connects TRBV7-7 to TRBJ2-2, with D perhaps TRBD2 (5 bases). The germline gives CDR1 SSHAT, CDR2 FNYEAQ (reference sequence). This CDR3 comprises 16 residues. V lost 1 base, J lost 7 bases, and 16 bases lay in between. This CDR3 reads CASSLEGPFEGGELFF. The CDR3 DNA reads TGTGCCAGCAGCTTAGAAGGACCGTTTGAGGGCGGGGAGCTGTTTTTT.

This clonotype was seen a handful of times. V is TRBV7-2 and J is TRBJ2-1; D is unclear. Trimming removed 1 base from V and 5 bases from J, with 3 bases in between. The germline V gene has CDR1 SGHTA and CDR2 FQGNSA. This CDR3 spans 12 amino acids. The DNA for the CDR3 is TGTGCCAGCAGCTTAGACCACAATGAGCAGTTCTTC. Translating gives CASSLDHNEQFF.

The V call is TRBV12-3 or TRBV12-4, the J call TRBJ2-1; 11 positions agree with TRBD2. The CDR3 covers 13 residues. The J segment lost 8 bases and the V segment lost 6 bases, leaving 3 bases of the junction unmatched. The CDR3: CASSPGLADEQFF. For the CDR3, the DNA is TGTGCCAGCAGCCCGGGACTAGCGGATGAGCAGTTCTTC.

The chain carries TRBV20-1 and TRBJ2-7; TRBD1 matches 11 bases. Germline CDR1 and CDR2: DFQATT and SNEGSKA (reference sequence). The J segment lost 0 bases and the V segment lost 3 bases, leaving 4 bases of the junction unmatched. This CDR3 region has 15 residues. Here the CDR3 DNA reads TGCAGTGCTAGGGACAGGGGGCAAAGCTCCTACGAGCAGTACTTC. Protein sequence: CSARDRGQSSYEQYF.

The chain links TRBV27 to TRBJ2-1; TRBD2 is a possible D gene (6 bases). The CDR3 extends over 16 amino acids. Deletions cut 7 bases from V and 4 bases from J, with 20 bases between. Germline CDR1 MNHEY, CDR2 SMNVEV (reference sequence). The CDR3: CASNHPPGAPYNEQFF. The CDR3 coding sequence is TGTGCCAGCAACCATCCCCCGGGAGCCCCTTACAATGAGCAGTTCTTC.

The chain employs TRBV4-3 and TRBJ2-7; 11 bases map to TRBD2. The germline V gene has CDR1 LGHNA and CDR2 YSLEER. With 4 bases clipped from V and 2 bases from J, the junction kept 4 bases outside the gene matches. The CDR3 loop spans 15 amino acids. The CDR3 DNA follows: TGCGCCAGCAGCCCTTATAGCGGGGGGGCCTACGAGCAGTACTTC. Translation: CASSPYSGGAYEQYF.

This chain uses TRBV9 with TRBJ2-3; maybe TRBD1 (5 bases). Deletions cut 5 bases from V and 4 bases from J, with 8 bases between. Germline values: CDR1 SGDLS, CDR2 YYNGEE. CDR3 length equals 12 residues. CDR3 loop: CASSETADTQYF. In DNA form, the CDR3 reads TGTGCCAGCAGTGAGACAGCAGATACGCAGTATTTT.

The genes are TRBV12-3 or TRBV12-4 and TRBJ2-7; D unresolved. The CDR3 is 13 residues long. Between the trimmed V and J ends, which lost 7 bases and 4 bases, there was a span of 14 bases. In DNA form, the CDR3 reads TGTGCCAGCAAGGGTTCCAACTTTTACGAGCAGTACTTC. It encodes CASKGSNFYEQYF.

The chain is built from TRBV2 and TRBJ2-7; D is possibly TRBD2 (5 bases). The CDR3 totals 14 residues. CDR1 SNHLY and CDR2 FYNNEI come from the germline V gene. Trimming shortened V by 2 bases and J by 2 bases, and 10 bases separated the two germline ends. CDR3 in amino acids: CASSELGATYEQYF. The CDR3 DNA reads TGTGCCAGCAGTGAACTGGGAGCCACCTACGAGCAGTACTTC.

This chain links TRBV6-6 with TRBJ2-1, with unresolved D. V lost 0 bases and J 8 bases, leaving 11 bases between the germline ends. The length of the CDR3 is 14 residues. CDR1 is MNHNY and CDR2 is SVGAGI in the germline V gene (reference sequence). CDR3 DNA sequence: TGTGCCAGCAGTTACTCCGCTAGGGCAGATGAGCAGTTCTTC. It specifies CASSYSARADEQFF.

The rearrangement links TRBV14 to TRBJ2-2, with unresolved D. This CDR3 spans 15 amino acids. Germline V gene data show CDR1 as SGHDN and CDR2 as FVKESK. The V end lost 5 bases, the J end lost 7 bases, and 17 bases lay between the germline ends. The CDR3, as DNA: TGTGCCAGCAGCTTTCGACACCGGTCTGGCGGGGAGCTGTTTTTT. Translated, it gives CASSFRHRSGGELFF.

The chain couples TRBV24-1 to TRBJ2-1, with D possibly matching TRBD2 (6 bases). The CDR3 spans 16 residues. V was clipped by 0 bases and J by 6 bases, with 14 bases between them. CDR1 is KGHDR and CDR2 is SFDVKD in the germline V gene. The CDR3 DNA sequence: TGTGCCACCAGTGATTTGACGGGAGCCCCGGGCAATGAGCAGTTCTTC. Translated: CATSDLTGAPGNEQFF.

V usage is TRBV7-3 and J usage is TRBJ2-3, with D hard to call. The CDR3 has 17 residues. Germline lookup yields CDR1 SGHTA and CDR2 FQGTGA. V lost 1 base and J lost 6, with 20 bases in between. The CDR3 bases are TGTGCCAGCAGCTTAAGGGCTTGCCTCCTTTGCGCCGATACGCAGTATTTT. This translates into CASSLRACLLCADTQYF.

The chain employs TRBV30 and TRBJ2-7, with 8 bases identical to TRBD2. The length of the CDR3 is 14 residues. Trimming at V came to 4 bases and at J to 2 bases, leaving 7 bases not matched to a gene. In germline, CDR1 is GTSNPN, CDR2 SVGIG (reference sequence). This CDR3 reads CAWNSGIGAYEQYF. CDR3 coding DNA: TGTGCCTGGAATAGCGGGATTGGGGCCTACGAGCAGTACTTC.

CDR3 protein: CASSPPATDTQYF. CDR3 DNA sequence: TGCGCCAGCAGCCCCCCGGCCACAGATACGCAGTATTTT. This rearrangement joins TRBV5-1 to TRBJ2-3; no definite D call. The germline V gene encodes CDR1 SGHRS and CDR2 YFSETQ. V shed 4 bases and J shed 2 bases, with 8 bases lying between them. The CDR3 is 13 residues long.

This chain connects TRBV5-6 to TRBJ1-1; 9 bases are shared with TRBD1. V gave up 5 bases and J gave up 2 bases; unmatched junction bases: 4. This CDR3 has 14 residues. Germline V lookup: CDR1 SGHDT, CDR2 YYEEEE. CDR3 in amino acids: CASSMGQGNTEAFF. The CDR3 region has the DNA TGTGCCAGCAGTATGGGACAGGGAAACACTGAAGCTTTCTTT.

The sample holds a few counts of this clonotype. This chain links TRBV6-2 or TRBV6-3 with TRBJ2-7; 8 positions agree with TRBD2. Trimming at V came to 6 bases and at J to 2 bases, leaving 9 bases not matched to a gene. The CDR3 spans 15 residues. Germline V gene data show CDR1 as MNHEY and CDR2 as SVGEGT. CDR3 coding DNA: TGTGCCAGCAGCTCCCACGGGACTAGTACCTACGAGCAGTACTTC. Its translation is CASSSHGTSTYEQYF.

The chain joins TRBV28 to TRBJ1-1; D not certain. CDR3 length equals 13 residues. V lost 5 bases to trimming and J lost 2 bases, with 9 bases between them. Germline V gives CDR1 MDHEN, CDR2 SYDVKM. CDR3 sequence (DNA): TGTGCCAGCAGTCTAAAAAGTAACACTGAAGCTTTCTTT. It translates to CASSLKSNTEAFF.

The CDR3 region is CAISEVTQGDTEAFF. Here the CDR3 DNA reads TGTGCCATCAGTGAGGTAACTCAGGGGGACACTGAAGCTTTCTTT. The chain is built from TRBV10-3 and TRBJ1-1; 7 bases line up with TRBD1. Germline V gene lookup returns CDR1 ENHRY and CDR2 SYGVKD. The CDR3 covers 15 residues. J lost 3 bases, V lost 2 bases, and 6 bases had no gene match.